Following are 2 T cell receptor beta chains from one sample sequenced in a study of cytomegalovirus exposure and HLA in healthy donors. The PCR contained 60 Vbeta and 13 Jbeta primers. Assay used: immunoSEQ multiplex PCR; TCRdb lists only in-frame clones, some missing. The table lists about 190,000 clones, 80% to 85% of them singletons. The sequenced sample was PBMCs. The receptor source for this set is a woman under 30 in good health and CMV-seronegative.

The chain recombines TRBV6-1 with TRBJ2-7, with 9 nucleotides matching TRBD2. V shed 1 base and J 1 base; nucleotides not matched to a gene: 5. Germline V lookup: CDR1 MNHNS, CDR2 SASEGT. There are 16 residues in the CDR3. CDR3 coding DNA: TGTGCCAGCAGTGAAGGAGGCGGGGGGGTATCCTACGAGCAGTACTTC. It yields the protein CASSEGGGGVSYEQYF.

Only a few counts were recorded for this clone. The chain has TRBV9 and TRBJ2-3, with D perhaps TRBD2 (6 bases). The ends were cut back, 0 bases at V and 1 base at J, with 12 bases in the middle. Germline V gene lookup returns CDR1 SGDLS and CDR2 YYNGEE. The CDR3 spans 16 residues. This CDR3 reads CASSVGGIYGTDTQYF. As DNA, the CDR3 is TGTGCCAGCAGCGTAGGCGGGATATATGGCACAGATACGCAGTATTTT.